These T cell receptor beta chains were read from a single sample in a study of shared clonotypes between healthy human individuals. This table comes from immunoSEQ multiplex PCR, and its TCRdb copy is limited to in-frame clones, with some not included. The table includes about 2 million clones, about 95% detected once. Source material: naive CD8+ T cells sorted from blood. The source is a young man in good health. Each CDR3 is given with its conserved first and last residue. Each record gives: D gene, J gene, clone size, V gene, CDR3 DNA, CDR3 protein. D genes are given only for firm matches. Clone size is given for some rows only: seen once, a few or many times, or a class if the clone is expanded.

d_gene: TRBD2; j_gene: TRBJ2-7; abundance: NA; v_gene: TRBV15; CDR3nt: TGTGCCACCAGCAGGGGAGCGGGGGGGCTATACGAGCAGTACTTC; CDR3aa: CATSRGAGGLYEQYF
d_gene: TRBD1; j_gene: TRBJ1-2; abundance: NA; v_gene: TRBV5-4; CDR3nt: TGTGCCAGCAGCCTCCAGGGGGCGCTTAACTATGGCTACACCTTC; CDR3aa: CASSLQGALNYGYTF
d_gene: NA; j_gene: TRBJ2-3; abundance: NA; v_gene: TRBV28; CDR3nt: TGTGCCAGCAGTTTTGGGGCTCAACACACAGATACGCAGTATTTT; CDR3aa: CASSFGAQHTDTQYF
d_gene: TRBD1; j_gene: TRBJ2-5; abundance: NA; v_gene: TRBV29-1; CDR3nt: TGCAGCGTTGTAGGTGGGACAGGGGGCCTGGAGACCCAGTACTTC; CDR3aa: CSVVGGTGGLETQYF
d_gene: NA; j_gene: TRBJ2-3; abundance: NA; v_gene: TRBV7-9; CDR3nt: TGTGCCAGCAGCTTAGGGAGTCCAGATACGCAGTATTTT; CDR3aa: CASSLGSPDTQYF
d_gene: NA; j_gene: TRBJ2-7; abundance: NA; v_gene: TRBV6-5; CDR3nt: TGTGCCAGCAGTTACGACACAGCCTACGAGCAGTACTTC; CDR3aa: CASSYDTAYEQYF
d_gene: TRBD2; j_gene: TRBJ2-7; abundance: once; v_gene: TRBV7-9; CDR3nt: TGTGCCAGCAGCTCCGGAACTAGCGGGAGAAACCACGAGCAGTACTTC; CDR3aa: CASSSGTSGRNHEQYF
d_gene: TRBD2; j_gene: TRBJ2-3; abundance: NA; v_gene: TRBV7-6; CDR3nt: TGTGCCAGCAGCCCGGGACTAGCGGGGGAGGATACGCAGTATTTT; CDR3aa: CASSPGLAGEDTQYF
d_gene: TRBD2; j_gene: TRBJ2-7; abundance: NA; v_gene: TRBV6-4; CDR3nt: TGTGCCAGCAGTGAACTCGGGACTAGCGTTAGTAACGAGCAGTACTTC; CDR3aa: CASSELGTSVSNEQYF
d_gene: TRBD1; j_gene: TRBJ1-4; abundance: NA; v_gene: TRBV30; CDR3nt: TGTGCCTGGAGTTTCGGACAGGGCATTCGGGAAAAACTGTTTTTT; CDR3aa: CAWSFGQGIREKLFF
d_gene: NA; j_gene: TRBJ2-7; abundance: NA; v_gene: TRBV5-6; CDR3nt: TGTGCCAGCAGCTCGGGCCCCGACGAGCAGTACTTC; CDR3aa: CASSSGPDEQYF
d_gene: NA; j_gene: TRBJ2-1; abundance: NA; v_gene: TRBV2; CDR3nt: TGTGCCGGGAAGACTGATGTTGGGGATGAGCAGTTCTTC; CDR3aa: CAGKTDVGDEQFF
d_gene: NA; j_gene: TRBJ1-4; abundance: NA; v_gene: TRBV7-9; CDR3nt: TGTGCCACCGCCCCGGCCCTTAATGAAAAACTGTTTTTT; CDR3aa: CATAPALNEKLFF
d_gene: TRBD1; j_gene: TRBJ2-1; abundance: NA; v_gene: TRBV14; CDR3nt: TGTGCCAGCAGCCCACAGGGGTATGAGCAGTTCTTC; CDR3aa: CASSPQGYEQFF
d_gene: TRBD1; j_gene: TRBJ1-2; abundance: once; v_gene: TRBV5-6; CDR3nt: TGTGCCAGCAGCGAAGGGACAGGGAACTATGGCTACACCTTC; CDR3aa: CASSEGTGNYGYTF
d_gene: TRBD1; j_gene: TRBJ2-7; abundance: NA; v_gene: TRBV7-6; CDR3nt: TGTGCCAGCAGCTCCCGGACAGGGGACTCCTACGAGCAGTACTTC; CDR3aa: CASSSRTGDSYEQYF
d_gene: TRBD2; j_gene: TRBJ2-3; abundance: NA; v_gene: TRBV30; CDR3nt: TGTGCCTCCGATTCCGCGGGGGGCATTCCTCCGCAGTATTTT; CDR3aa: CASDSAGGIPPQYF
d_gene: NA; j_gene: TRBJ1-2; abundance: NA; v_gene: TRBV19; CDR3nt: TGTGCCAGTAGTATAGCATCCGGGCCACAAGATGGCTACACCTTC; CDR3aa: CASSIASGPQDGYTF
d_gene: TRBD2; j_gene: TRBJ2-7; abundance: NA; v_gene: TRBV9; CDR3nt: TGTGCCAGCAGCGAATCAGCGGGAGCCGAGCAGTACTTC; CDR3aa: CASSESAGAEQYF
d_gene: NA; j_gene: TRBJ2-7; abundance: NA; v_gene: TRBV6-1; CDR3nt: TGTGCCAGCAGTCGGGAGGGGGCTGCATCCTACGAGCAGTACTTC; CDR3aa: CASSREGAASYEQYF
d_gene: NA; j_gene: TRBJ1-1; abundance: NA; v_gene: TRBV5-1; CDR3nt: TGCGCCAGCAGCTTGGAGGGGGACGCAGGCACTGAAGCTTTCTTT; CDR3aa: CASSLEGDAGTEAFF
d_gene: NA; j_gene: TRBJ2-5; abundance: NA; v_gene: TRBV27; CDR3nt: TGTGCCAGCAGTCCCTCCGGGACAATCTCGGAGACCCAGTACTTC; CDR3aa: CASSPSGTISETQYF
d_gene: TRBD1; j_gene: TRBJ1-2; abundance: NA; v_gene: TRBV11-2; CDR3nt: TGTGCCAGCAGCTTAGTAGGGGGCTCCCTTTATGGCTACACCTTC; CDR3aa: CASSLVGGSLYGYTF
d_gene: TRBD1; j_gene: TRBJ2-3; abundance: NA; v_gene: TRBV9; CDR3nt: TGTGCCAGCAGCCCCGGGACAGGGGGCGAAGGCGGCTTGGATACGCAGTATTTT; CDR3aa: CASSPGTGGEGGLDTQYF
d_gene: TRBD1; j_gene: TRBJ2-7; abundance: NA; v_gene: TRBV27; CDR3nt: TGTGCCAGCAGTAACGGACAGGGAGGCTACGAGCAGTACTTC; CDR3aa: CASSNGQGGYEQYF